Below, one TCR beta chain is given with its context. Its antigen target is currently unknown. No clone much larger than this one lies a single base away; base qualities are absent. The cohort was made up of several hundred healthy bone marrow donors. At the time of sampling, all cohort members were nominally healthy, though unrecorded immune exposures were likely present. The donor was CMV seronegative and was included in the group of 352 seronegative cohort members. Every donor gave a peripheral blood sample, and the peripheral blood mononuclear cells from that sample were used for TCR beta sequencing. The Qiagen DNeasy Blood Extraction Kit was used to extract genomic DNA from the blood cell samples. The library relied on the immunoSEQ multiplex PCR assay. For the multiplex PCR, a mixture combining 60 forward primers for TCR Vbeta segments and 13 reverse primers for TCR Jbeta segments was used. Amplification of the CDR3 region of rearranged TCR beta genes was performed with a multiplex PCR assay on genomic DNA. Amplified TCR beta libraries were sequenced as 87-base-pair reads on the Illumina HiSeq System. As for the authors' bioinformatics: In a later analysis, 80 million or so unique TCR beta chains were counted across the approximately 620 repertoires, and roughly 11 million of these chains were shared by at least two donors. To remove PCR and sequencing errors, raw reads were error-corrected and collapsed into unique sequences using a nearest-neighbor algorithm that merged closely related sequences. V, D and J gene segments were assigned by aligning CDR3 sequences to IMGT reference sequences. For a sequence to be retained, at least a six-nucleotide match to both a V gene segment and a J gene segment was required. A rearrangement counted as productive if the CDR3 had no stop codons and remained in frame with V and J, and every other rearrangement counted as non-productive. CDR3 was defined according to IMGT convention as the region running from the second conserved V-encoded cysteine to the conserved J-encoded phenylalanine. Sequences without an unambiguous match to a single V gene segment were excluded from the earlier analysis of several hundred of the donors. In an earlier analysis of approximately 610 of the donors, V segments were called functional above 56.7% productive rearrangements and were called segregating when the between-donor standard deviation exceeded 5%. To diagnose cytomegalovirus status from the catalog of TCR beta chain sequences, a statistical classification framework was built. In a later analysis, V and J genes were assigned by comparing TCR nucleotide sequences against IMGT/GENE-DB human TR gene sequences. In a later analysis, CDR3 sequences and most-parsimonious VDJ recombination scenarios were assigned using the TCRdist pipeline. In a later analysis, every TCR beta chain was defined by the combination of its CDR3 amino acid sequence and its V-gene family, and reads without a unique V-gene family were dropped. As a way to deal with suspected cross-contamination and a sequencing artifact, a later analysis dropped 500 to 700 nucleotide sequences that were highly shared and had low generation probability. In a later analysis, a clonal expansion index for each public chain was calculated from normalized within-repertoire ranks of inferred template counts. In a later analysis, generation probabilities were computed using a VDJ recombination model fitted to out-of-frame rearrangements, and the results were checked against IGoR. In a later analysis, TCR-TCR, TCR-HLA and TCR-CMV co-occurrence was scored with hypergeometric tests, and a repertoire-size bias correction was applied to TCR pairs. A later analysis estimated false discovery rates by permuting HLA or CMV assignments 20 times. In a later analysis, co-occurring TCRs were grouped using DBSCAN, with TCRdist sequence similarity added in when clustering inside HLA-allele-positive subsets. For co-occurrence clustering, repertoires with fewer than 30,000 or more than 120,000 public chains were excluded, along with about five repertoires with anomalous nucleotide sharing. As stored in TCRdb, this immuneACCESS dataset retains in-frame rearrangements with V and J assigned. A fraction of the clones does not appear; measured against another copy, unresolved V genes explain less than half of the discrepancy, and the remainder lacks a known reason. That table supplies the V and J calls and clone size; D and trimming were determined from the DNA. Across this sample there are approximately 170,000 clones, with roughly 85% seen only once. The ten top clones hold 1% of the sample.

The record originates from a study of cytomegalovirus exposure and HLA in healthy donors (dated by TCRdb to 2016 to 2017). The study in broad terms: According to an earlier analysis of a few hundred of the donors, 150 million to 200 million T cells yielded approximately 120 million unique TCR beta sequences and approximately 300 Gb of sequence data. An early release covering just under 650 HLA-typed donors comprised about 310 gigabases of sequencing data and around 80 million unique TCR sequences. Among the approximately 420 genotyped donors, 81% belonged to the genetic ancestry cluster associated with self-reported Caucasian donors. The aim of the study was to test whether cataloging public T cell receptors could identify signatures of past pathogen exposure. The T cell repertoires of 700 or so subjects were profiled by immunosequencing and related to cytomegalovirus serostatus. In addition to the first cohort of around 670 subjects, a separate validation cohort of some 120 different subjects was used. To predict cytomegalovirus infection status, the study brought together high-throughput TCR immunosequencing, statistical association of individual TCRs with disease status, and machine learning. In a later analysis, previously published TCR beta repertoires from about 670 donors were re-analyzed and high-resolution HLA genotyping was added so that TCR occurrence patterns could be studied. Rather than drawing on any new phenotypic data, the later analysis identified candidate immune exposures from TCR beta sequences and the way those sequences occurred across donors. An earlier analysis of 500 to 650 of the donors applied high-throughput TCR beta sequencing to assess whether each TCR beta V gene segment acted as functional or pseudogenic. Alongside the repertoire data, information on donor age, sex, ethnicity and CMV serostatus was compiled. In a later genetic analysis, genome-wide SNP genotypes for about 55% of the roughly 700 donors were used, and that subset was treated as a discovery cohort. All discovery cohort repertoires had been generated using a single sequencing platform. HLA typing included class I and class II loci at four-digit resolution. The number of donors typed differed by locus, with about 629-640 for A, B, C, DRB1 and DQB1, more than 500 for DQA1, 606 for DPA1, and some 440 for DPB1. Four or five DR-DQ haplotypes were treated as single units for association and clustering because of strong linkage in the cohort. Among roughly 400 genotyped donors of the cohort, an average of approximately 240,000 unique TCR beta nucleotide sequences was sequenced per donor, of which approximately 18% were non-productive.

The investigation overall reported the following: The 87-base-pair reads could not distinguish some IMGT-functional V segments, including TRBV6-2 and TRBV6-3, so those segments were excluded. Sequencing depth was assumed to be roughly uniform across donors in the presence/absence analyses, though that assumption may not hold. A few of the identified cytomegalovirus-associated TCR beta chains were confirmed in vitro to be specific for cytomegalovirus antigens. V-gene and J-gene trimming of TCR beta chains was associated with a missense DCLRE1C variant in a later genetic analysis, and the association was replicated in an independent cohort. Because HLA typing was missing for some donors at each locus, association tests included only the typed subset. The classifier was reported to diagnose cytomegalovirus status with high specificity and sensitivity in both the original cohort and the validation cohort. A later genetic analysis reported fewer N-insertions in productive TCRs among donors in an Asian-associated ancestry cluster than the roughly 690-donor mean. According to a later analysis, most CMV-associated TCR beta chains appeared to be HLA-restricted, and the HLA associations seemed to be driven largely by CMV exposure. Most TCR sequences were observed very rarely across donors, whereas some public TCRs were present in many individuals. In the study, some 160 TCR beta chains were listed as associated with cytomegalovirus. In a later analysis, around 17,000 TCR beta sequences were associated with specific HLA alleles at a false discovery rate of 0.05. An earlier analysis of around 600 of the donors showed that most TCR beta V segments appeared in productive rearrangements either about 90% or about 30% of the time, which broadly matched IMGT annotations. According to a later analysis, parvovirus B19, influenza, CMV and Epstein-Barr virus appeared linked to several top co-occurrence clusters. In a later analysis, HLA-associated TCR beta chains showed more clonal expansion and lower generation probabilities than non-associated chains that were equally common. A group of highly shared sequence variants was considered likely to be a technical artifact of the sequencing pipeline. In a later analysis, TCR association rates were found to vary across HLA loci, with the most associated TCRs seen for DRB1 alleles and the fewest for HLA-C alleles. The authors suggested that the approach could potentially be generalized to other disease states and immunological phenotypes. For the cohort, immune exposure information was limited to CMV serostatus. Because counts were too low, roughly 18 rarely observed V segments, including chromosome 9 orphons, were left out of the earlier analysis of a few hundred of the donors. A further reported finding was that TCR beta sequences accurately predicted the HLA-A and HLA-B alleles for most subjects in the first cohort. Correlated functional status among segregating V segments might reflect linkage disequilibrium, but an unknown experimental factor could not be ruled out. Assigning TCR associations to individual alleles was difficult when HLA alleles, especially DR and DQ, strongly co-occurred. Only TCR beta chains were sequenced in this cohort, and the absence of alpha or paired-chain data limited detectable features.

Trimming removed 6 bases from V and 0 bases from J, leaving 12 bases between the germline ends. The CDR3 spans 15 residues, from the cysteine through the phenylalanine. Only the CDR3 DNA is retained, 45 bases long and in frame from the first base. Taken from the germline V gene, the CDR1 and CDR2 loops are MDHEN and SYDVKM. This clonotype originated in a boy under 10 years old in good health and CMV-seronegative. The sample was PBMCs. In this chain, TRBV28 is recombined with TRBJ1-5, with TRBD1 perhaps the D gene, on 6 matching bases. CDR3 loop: CASSYQGYSNQPQHF. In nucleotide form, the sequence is TGTGCCAGCAGCTATCAGGGGTATAGCAATCAGCCCCAGCATTTT.